This T cell receptor (beta chain) was sequenced in a study of CD8+ T cells in alopecia areata. Study-wide background: Tofacitinib continued for 6 to 18 months and was then withheld for 6 months.

Germline loops: CDR1 MDHEN, CDR2 SYDVKM. CDR3 length: 15 residues. V trimming: 7 bases; J trimming: 3 bases; junction bases outside the gene matches: 12. Extraction of RNA preceded its reverse transcription into cDNA, which served as the sequencing template. The method was immunoSEQ multiplex PCR; TCRdb's version includes in-frame clones alone and lacks a portion of them. The data show approximately 150,000 clones, approximately 59% seen once. This clone has only a few counts. The treatment: oral pan-JAK inhibitor, 5-10 mg twice daily. The chain carries TRBV28 and TRBJ2-7; TRBD1 matches 7 bases. Sequencing was performed on CD4+ T cells sorted from blood, taken between weeks 55 and 65, from a patient treated with tofacitinib. This TCR came from a human donor with alopecia areata. DNA of the CDR3: TGTGCCAGCACGTACATGGCACAGGGGATCTACGAGCAGTACTTC. This translates into CASTYMAQGIYEQYF.